This T cell receptor beta chain was recorded in a study of regulatory T cells in long-lasting Graves disease. Relying on iRepertoire HTBI primers and Arm-PCR of CDR3 regions, the team built TCR beta libraries. TCRdb recomputed calls from the multiplex PCR reads with MiXCR, one row per CDR3 protein. The sample has 350,000 to 550,000 distinct CDR3 sequences, 15% seen once. This clonotype has only one observation. As for time point: newly diagnosed GD, antithyroid drugs for less than 3 months. Scientists built the TCR library using RNA that was extracted from PBMCs. The same sample was also studied in work on T cells in Graves' hyperthyroidism and ophthalmopathy.

Sequencing used peripheral blood mononuclear cells (PBMCs), obtained at new diagnosis, from a patient treated with antithyroid drugs. This TCR was recovered from a woman aged 25 to 39 with Graves disease.

Here the CDR3 reads CAISAQGAGAGELFF. The DNA of the CDR3 is TGTGCCATCAGTGCCCAGGGGGCAGGGGCCGGGGAGCTGTTTTTT. V gene TRBV10-3 combines with J gene TRBJ2-2, with 8 bases that match TRBD1. With 4 bases clipped from V and 6 bases from J, the junction kept 7 bases outside the gene matches. Germline V gene data show CDR1 as ENHRY and CDR2 as SYGVKD. The CDR3 spans 15 residues.